One and the same sample provided the 2 T cell receptor beta chains below, sequenced in a study of cytomegalovirus exposure and HLA in healthy donors. PCR primers comprised 60 Vbeta and 13 Jbeta primers. Generated by immunoSEQ multiplex PCR, the TCRdb table keeps only in-frame clones and is missing some. Of tens of thousands of clones listed, roughly 79% were seen once; the top ten hold about 1.9%. Sample: PBMCs. The receptor set was obtained from a woman aged 25-40 years in good health and CMV-seronegative.

The rearrangement links TRBV21-1 to TRBJ2-5; TRBD2, the table's D call, lacks a check against the DNA. TRBV21-1 is classified as a pseudogene. The CDR3 is 16 residues long. The CDR3 spells CASSKGEREGVETQYF. DNA of the CDR3: TGTGCCAGCAGCAAAGGCGAGCGGGAGGGGGTAGAGACCCAGTACTTC.

The V gene is TRBV18, the J gene TRBJ1-5; 7 nucleotides agree with TRBD1. V was pared by 1 base and J by 6 bases, with 12 bases of the junction left unmatched. Looked up from germline, CDR1 is KGHSH and CDR2 is LQKENI. This CDR3 has 17 amino acids. The CDR3 DNA is TGTGCCAGCTCACCACTCGCAGGGGGTTTTGGAAGTCAGCCCCAGCATTTT. Its protein is CASSPLAGGFGSQPQHF.